The present TCR beta chain was sequenced within a study of cytomegalovirus exposure and HLA in healthy donors. Broader study findings: As was reported, the classifier diagnosed cytomegalovirus status with high specificity and sensitivity. TCR beta chains numbering some 160 were designated cytomegalovirus-associated.

Amplification used 60 Vbeta primers and 13 Jbeta primers. Clones were read by immunoSEQ multiplex PCR, and TCRdb kept only the in-frame ones, dropping some. The table shows around 130,000 clones, with 80% to 90% occurring only once. A remark on this clone: Its antigen is not known.

V lost 5 bases and J lost 0, with 30 bases in between. CDR3 length: 21 residues. The germline V gene encodes CDR1 SGHRS and CDR2 YFSETQ. The sequenced material came from PBMCs. This clonotype originated in a woman between 40 and 50 years old in good health and CMV-seropositive. This chain joins TRBV5-1 and TRBJ2-1, with D perhaps matching TRBD2 (5 bases). The CDR3 sequence is CASRQLYRGLIGEVSYNEQFF. Here the CDR3 DNA reads TGCGCCAGCAGACAGCTTTATCGGGGATTGATTGGAGAGGTCTCCTACAATGAGCAGTTCTTC.